The 4 T cell receptor beta chains below all came from one sample that was sequenced in a study of vaccination effects on CD4 cells after COVID-19 (dated 2022 in TCRdb). Their antigens are not known. The library was built by means of the immunoSEQ multiplex PCR assay. Sourced from immuneACCESS, this table was stored by TCRdb with only in-frame sequences that have V and J called. A share of the clones is absent; for the studies checked, an unresolved V gene accounts for under half, and the remainder has no known explanation. Across this sample there are 21,000 or so clones, with under 75% seen only once. Roughly two fifths of the sample lies in the top ten. The ViraFEST assay stimulated PBMC with viral peptide pools and then used TCR sequencing to identify antigen-specific CD4+ T cell clonotypes by expansion. After 10 days of culture, CD4+ T cells were isolated with the EasySep CD4+ T cell isolation kit. Convalescent patients had PCR-confirmed SARS-CoV-2 infection between March and December 2020, before Alpha, Beta and Delta variants emerged in the United States.

Sample: CD4+ T cells from PBMCs cultured with a peptide pool, taken before COVID-19 vaccination. All receptors derive from a human donor who had a prior SARS-CoV-2 infection.

This clone is categorized as medium-sized. The J gene is TRBJ1-4, the V gene TRBV30; 11 bases fit TRBD1. Germline assignment: CDR1 GTSNPN and CDR2 SVGIG (reference sequence). Trimming at V came to 1 base and at J to 7 bases, leaving 5 bases not matched to a gene. CDR3 length equals 15 residues. The CDR3 bases are TGTGCCTGGAGTGCCACCGGGACAGGGGGTGAAAAACTGTTTTTT. Translation gives CAWSATGTGGEKLFF.

This chain connects TRBV7-2 to TRBJ2-3, with 16 bases identical to TRBD2. The germline V gene has CDR1 SGHTA and CDR2 FQGNSA. Losses at the gene ends were 3 bases for V and 1 base for J; bases not matched to a gene: 4. The CDR3 extends over 18 amino acids. Written as DNA, the CDR3 is TGTGCCAGCAGCTTCGGGACTAGCGGGGGGGTAGGCACAGATACGCAGTATTTT. Amino acids: CASSFGTSGGVGTDTQYF. The full variable domain, rest sourced from reference TRBV7-2 and TRBJ2-3, is GAGVSQSPSNKVTEKGKDVELRCDPISGHTALYWYRQSLGQGLEFLIYFQGNSAPDKSGLPSDRFSAERTGGSVSTLTIQRTQQEDSAVYLCASSFGTSGGVGTDTQYFGPGTRLTVL.

CDR3 in DNA: TGTGCCAGCTCACCATTCCAGCGCTCAGATACGCAGTATTTT. Its protein product is CASSPFQRSDTQYF. V gene TRBV18 combines with J gene TRBJ2-3; no reliable D call. Germline V gives CDR1 KGHSH, CDR2 LQKENI. This CDR3 has 14 residues. The V and J ends lost 2 bases and 4 bases respectively, with 10 bases between them.

In its sample, this clone was seen once. The J gene is TRBJ2-3, the V gene TRBV30; D is unresolved. The germline CDR1 and CDR2 sequences are GTSNPN and SVGIG (reference sequence). CDR3 size: 13 residues. The germline V and J ends were trimmed by 4 bases and 0 bases, with 8 bases remaining between them. CDR3 protein: CAWNRYSTDTQYF. The CDR3 coding sequence is TGTGCCTGGAATCGTTACAGCACAGATACGCAGTATTTT.